This entry lists 31 T cell receptor beta chains sequenced from one sample in a study of STAT5B mutations in CD4+ large granular lymphocyte leukemia. Some clones are missing from TCRdb's copy, which holds only in-frame ones; the method was immunoSEQ multiplex PCR. The table lists some 35,000 clones, around 80% of them singletons, with about 2.3% in the top ten. Sequenced: CD4+ T cells from blood buffy coats. All receptors derive from a human donor in good health.

The V call is TRBV5-6, the J call TRBJ2-1; TRBD2 aligns across 10 bases. The V gene's germline CDR1 is SGHDT and CDR2 YYEEEE. The CDR3 loop spans 15 amino acids. With 5 bases clipped from V and 7 bases from J, the junction kept 9 bases outside the gene matches. In DNA, the CDR3 is TGTGCCAGCAGTCCCCTAGCGGGAGTGTTGAATGAGCAGTTCTTC. This translates into CASSPLAGVLNEQFF.

This chain joins TRBV28 and TRBJ1-5; a weak D match, TRBD1 (5 bases). The ends were cut back, 6 bases at V and 0 bases at J, with 15 bases in the middle. This CDR3 is 16 amino acids long. In germline, CDR1 is MDHEN, CDR2 SYDVKM. The CDR3 is CASRGTGPNSNQPQHF. The CDR3 DNA reads TGTGCCAGCAGGGGGACTGGGCCTAATAGCAATCAGCCCCAGCATTTT.

The table lists this clone with a few counts. The chain carries TRBV14 and TRBJ1-1, with D hard to call. Germline-derived CDR1 and CDR2 are SGHDN and FVKESK. The CDR3 length is 11 residues. V lost 4 bases, J lost 6 bases, and 6 bases lay in between. This CDR3 reads CASSRGAEAFF. The CDR3 nucleotides read TGTGCCAGCAGCCGCGGGGCTGAAGCTTTCTTT.

The gene calls are TRBV14 and TRBJ1-4; D is unresolved. Between the trimmed V and J ends, which lost 1 base and 3 bases, there was a span of 15 bases. Germline lookup yields CDR1 SGHDN and CDR2 FVKESK. This CDR3 is built from 17 residues. In DNA form, the CDR3 reads TGTGCCAGCAGCCAAGCCCTACCTTTCGCGTCTAATGAAAAACTGTTTTTT. Its protein is CASSQALPFASNEKLFF.

J is TRBJ1-2 and V is TRBV2; D is possibly TRBD1 (6 bases). The V end was cut by 2 bases, the J end by 1 base, with 8 bases between. This CDR3 region has 14 residues. Germline CDR1 SNHLY, CDR2 FYNNEI. CDR3 bases: TGTGCCAGCAGTGAAAGGGACAATAACTATGGCTACACCTTC. As protein: CASSERDNNYGYTF.

CDR3 coding DNA: TGTGCCAGCAGCTTAGAACTAGTCGGCAATGAGCAGTTCTTC. It is translated as CASSLELVGNEQFF. The chain couples TRBV7-6 to TRBJ2-1; the D gene is possibly TRBD2 (5 bases). The V end was cut by 1 base, the J end by 6 bases, with 10 bases between. Germline lookup yields CDR1 SGHVS and CDR2 FNYEAQ. This CDR3 is 14 amino acids long.

The chain recombines TRBV18 with TRBJ2-3; D remains ambiguous. The CDR3 sequence is 13 residues long. CDR1 and CDR2 from the germline V gene are KGHSH and LQKENI. V lost 3 bases and J 5 bases, leaving 9 bases between the germline ends. This chain's CDR3 is CASSPSTRDTQYF. CDR3 nucleotide sequence: TGTGCCAGCTCACCCTCGACTCGAGATACGCAGTATTTT.

The chain is built from TRBV29-1 and TRBJ2-5; 9 nucleotides match TRBD2. The DNA end favors TRBJ2-7, so the J call may be wrong. This CDR3 comprises 13 residues. From germline, CDR1 is SQVTM and CDR2 ANQGSEA. CDR3 amino acids: CSVGTSGHNEQYF. In DNA form, the CDR3 reads TGCAGCGTTGGAACTAGCGGGCACAACGAGCAGTACTTC.

In this sample, this clone turned up a few times. The chain is built from TRBV11-1 and TRBJ1-1; D remains unclear. Germline CDR1 reads SGHAT; CDR2 reads FQDESV (reference sequence). This CDR3 contains 14 residues. V lost 4 bases to trimming and J lost 3 bases, with 12 bases between them. The CDR3 DNA sequence: TGTGCCAGCAGCTCCTCCGACTGGGACACTGAAGCTTTCTTT. This sequence encodes CASSSSDWDTEAFF.

The chain employs TRBV19 and TRBJ1-3, with 8 bases fitting TRBD1. The germline gives CDR1 LNHDA, CDR2 SQIVND (reference sequence). Trimming removed 9 bases from V and 4 bases from J; junction bases left unmatched: 8. This CDR3 has 14 residues. CDR3 loop: CASRRTGSGNTIYF. The CDR3 DNA follows: TGTGCCAGCCGGCGGACAGGGTCCGGAAACACCATATATTTT. The variable domain in full, with the rest retrieved from reference TRBV19 and TRBJ1-3, is DGGITQSPKYLFRKEGQNVTLSCEQNLNHDAMYWYRQDPGQGLRLIYYSQIVNDFQKGDIAEGYSVSREKKESFPLTVTSAQKNPTAFYLCASRRTGSGNTIYFGEGSWLTVV.

CDR3 DNA sequence: TGTGCCAGCAGTCCCCAGAAGGTGGGCGGCTACACCTTC. Translated: CASSPQKVGGYTF. The J gene is TRBJ1-2, the V gene TRBV2, with D unresolved. Trimming pared 5 bases from V and 8 bases from J, leaving 15 bases between. Germline V gene data show CDR1 as SNHLY and CDR2 as FYNNEI. This CDR3 has 13 amino acids. The full variable domain, completed using reference TRBV2 and TRBJ1-2, is EPEVTQTPSHQVTQMGQEVILRCVPISNHLYFYWYRQILGQKVEFLVSFYNNEISEKSEIFDDQFSVERPDGSNFTLKIRSTKLEDSAMYFCASSPQKVGGYTFGSGTRLTVV.

This chain connects TRBV11-2 to TRBJ2-3; 10 nucleotides align to TRBD2. After removal of 6 bases from V and 6 bases from J, the junction contained 15 bases not matched to a gene. The CDR3 is 17 residues long. CDR1 SGHAT and CDR2 FQNNGV come from the germline V gene. The CDR3 spells CASRPKGLAGAKDTQYF. The CDR3 nucleotides are TGTGCCAGCAGGCCAAAGGGGCTAGCGGGAGCGAAGGATACGCAGTATTTT.

The rearrangement joins TRBV6-1 to TRBJ2-1, with TRBD1 matching 7 bases. CDR3 length: 15 amino acids. The V gene end was trimmed by 0 bases and the J gene end by 7 bases; junction bases not matched to a gene: 6. CDR1 MNHNS and CDR2 SASEGT come from the germline V gene. CDR3 loop: CASSEAGGAMNEQFF. CDR3 coding DNA: TGTGCCAGCAGTGAAGCAGGGGGCGCGATGAATGAGCAGTTCTTC.

J is TRBJ2-1 and V is TRBV7-8; 14 positions match TRBD2. V shed 5 bases and J 7 bases; nucleotides not matched to a gene: 4. Germline V lookup: CDR1 SGHVS, CDR2 FQNEAQ. The CDR3 loop spans 15 amino acids. The DNA of the CDR3 is TGTGCCAGCAGCAGATGGACTAGCGGGGGGAATGAGCAGTTCTTC. It encodes CASSRWTSGGNEQFF.

The chain recombines TRBV29-1 with TRBJ2-5, with a possible D match to TRBD2 (5 bases). Per the germline V gene, CDR1 is SQVTM and CDR2 is ANQGSEA. CDR3 length: 15 amino acids. Trimming cost V 1 base and J 4 bases, with 16 bases left between them. The CDR3 DNA is TGCAGCGTTGAAGGAGGAGGCCAGCACAGAGAGACCCAGTACTTC. Amino acid sequence: CSVEGGGQHRETQYF.

In nucleotides, the CDR3 is TGTGCCAGCAGCTTGAGGACAGGGCAGGGAGATACGCAGTATTTT. Its translation is CASSLRTGQGDTQYF. This chain links TRBV11-2 with TRBJ2-3; 8 nucleotides line up with TRBD1. This CDR3 spans 15 amino acids. V was pared by 3 bases and J by 5 bases, with 7 bases of the junction left unmatched. Germline CDR1 SGHAT, CDR2 FQNNGV.

This clone showed up just a few times. The rearrangement uses TRBV9 and TRBJ2-1; perhaps TRBD2 as D (5 bases). Trimming pared 0 bases from V and 5 bases from J, leaving 15 bases between. Per germline, CDR1 SGDLS and CDR2 YYNGEE. CDR3 length equals 16 residues. CDR3 nucleotides: TGTGCCAGCAGCGTAGGAGGGCAGATGTTCGACAATGAGCAGTTCTTC. Its protein product is CASSVGGQMFDNEQFF.

The V gene is TRBV7-9, the J gene TRBJ2-7; TRBD2 is a possible D gene (5 bases). The CDR3 is 13 amino acids. The germline gives CDR1 SEHNR, CDR2 FQNEAQ (reference sequence). V was pared by 7 bases and J by 3 bases, with 13 bases between. The CDR3 DNA reads as TGTGCCAGCACCCCTCGCCGGGGCTACGAGCAGTACTTC. It specifies CASTPRRGYEQYF.

V usage is TRBV11-2 and J usage is TRBJ2-7; the D is unclear. The CDR3 extends over 12 amino acids. V lost 5 bases to trimming and J lost 2 bases, with 7 bases between them. CDR1 and CDR2 from the germline V gene are SGHAT and FQNNGV. CDR3 in amino acids: CASSPTTYEQYF. CDR3 bases: TGTGCCAGCAGCCCGACCACCTACGAGCAGTACTTC.

This clone was seen only a few times. The gene calls are TRBV4-2 and TRBJ1-4, with 8 bases matching TRBD1. Germline CDR1 and CDR2: LGHNA and YNFKEQ. After removal of 1 base from V and 4 bases from J, the junction contained 2 bases not matched to a gene. The CDR3 totals 15 residues. The CDR3: CASSQAGQGNEKLFF. In nucleotides, the CDR3 is TGTGCCAGCAGCCAAGCAGGACAGGGTAATGAAAAACTGTTTTTT.

The rearrangement links TRBV6-6 to TRBJ2-7; weak D call: TRBD2 (6 bases). This CDR3 has 15 amino acids. Trimming cost V 0 bases and J 6 bases, with 15 bases left between them. Germline-derived CDR1 and CDR2 are MNHNY and SVGAGI (reference sequence). CDR3 loop: CASSYSPRLGTEQYF. In nucleotides, the CDR3 is TGTGCCAGCAGTTACTCGCCGCGACTAGGAACCGAGCAGTACTTC.

The chain combines TRBV6-6 with TRBJ2-6, with D possibly matching TRBD1 (5 bases). The V end was cut by 2 bases, the J end by 4 bases, with 9 bases between. CDR1 is MNHNY, CDR2 SVGAGI, per germline (reference sequence). The CDR3 runs 15 residues. CDR3 bases: TGTGCCAGCAGTTACGTTGGGGCCGGGGCCAACGTCCTGACTTTC. It is translated as CASSYVGAGANVLTF.

The chain combines TRBV19 with TRBJ2-2, with 10 nucleotides matching TRBD2. Germline V gene lookup returns CDR1 LNHDA and CDR2 SQIVND (reference sequence). The V and J ends lost 2 bases and 5 bases, in that order; junction bases with no gene match: 8. This CDR3 comprises 17 residues. CDR3 protein: CASSISGLADRTGELFF. CDR3 bases: TGTGCCAGTAGTATATCCGGACTAGCGGATAGGACCGGGGAGCTGTTTTTT.

The chain carries TRBV13 and TRBJ2-7; 7 bases are shared with TRBD2. The CDR3 is 14 residues long. V was pared by 2 bases and J by 5 bases, with 6 bases of the junction left unmatched. Germline assignment: CDR1 PRHDT and CDR2 FYEKMQ (reference sequence). CDR3 residues: CASSLLGEGDEQYF. The CDR3 bases are TGTGCCAGCAGCTTACTCGGGGAGGGAGACGAGCAGTACTTC. Complete variable domain (other parts from reference TRBV13 and TRBJ2-7): AAGVIQSPRHLIKEKRETATLKCYPIPRHDTVYWYQQGPGQDPQFLISFYEKMQSDKGSIPDRFSAQQFSDYHSELNMSSLELGDSALYFCASSLLGEGDEQYFGPGTRLTVT.

For the CDR3, the DNA is TGTGCCAGCAGTGAATGGGGGCTCGGCGAGACCCAGTACTTC. Translation gives CASSEWGLGETQYF. This sequence joins TRBV2 and TRBJ2-5; possible D gene TRBD1, 6 bases. Germline CDR1 is SNHLY and CDR2 is FYNNEI. Between the trimmed V and J ends, which lost 2 bases and 5 bases, there was a span of 12 bases. This CDR3 spans 14 amino acids. The full variable domain, completed using reference TRBV2 and TRBJ2-5, is EPEVTQTPSHQVTQMGQEVILRCVPISNHLYFYWYRQILGQKVEFLVSFYNNEISEKSEIFDDQFSVERPDGSNFTLKIRSTKLEDSAMYFCASSEWGLGETQYFGPGTRLLVL.

The chain combines TRBV5-4 with TRBJ1-1, with D uncertain. CDR3 length equals 13 residues. CDR1 and CDR2 (germline): SGHNT, YYREEE (reference sequence). Trimming stripped 6 bases from V and 8 bases from J, with 17 bases between. CDR3 sequence: CASTGNMGGEAFF. CDR3 in DNA: TGTGCCAGCACCGGGAACATGGGAGGAGAAGCTTTCTTT. The full variable domain, completed using reference TRBV5-4 and TRBJ1-1, is ETGVTQSPTHLIKTRGQQVTLRCSSQSGHNTVSWYQQALGQGPQFIFQYYREEENGRGNFPPRFSGLQFPNYSSELNVNALELDDSALYLCASTGNMGGEAFFGQGTRLTVV.

This chain joins TRBV7-2 and TRBJ2-7; the D call may be TRBD1 or TRBD2 (5 bases each). The germline CDR1 and CDR2 sequences are SGHTA and FQGNSA. This CDR3 spans 13 amino acids. Trimming pared 5 bases from V and 7 bases from J, leaving 15 bases between. The CDR3 DNA sequence: TGTGCCAGCAGCCCAACGGGGCTCGGGGAGCAGTACTTC. It codes for CASSPTGLGEQYF.

The chain is built from TRBV5-1 and TRBJ1-1, with D perhaps matching TRBD1 (5 bases). The V end was cut by 4 bases, the J end by 0 bases, with 13 bases between. Per germline, CDR1 SGHRS and CDR2 YFSETQ. The length of the CDR3 is 15 residues. In DNA, the CDR3 is TGCGCCAGCAGCCCCTCCGGGGGGATGAACACTGAAGCTTTCTTT. This sequence encodes CASSPSGGMNTEAFF.

This clone is a singleton in its sample. The V call is TRBV18, the J call TRBJ1-4; 7 bases agree with TRBD1. Germline V gene data show CDR1 as KGHSH and CDR2 as LQKENI. This CDR3 contains 15 residues. Trimming took 5 bases from V and 5 from J; bases not matched to a gene: 8. The CDR3 DNA follows: TGTGCCAGCTCAGGCCCAGACAGGGACAATGAAAAACTGTTTTTT. Its translation is CASSGPDRDNEKLFF.

This clone was seen only a few times. V gene TRBV25-1 combines with J gene TRBJ2-7; D call uncertain. Deletions cut 7 bases from V and 5 bases from J, with 9 bases between. Germline CDR1 and CDR2: MGHDK and SYGVNS. This CDR3 spans 11 amino acids. CDR3 residues: CASTHGHEQYF. The CDR3 nucleotides are TGTGCCAGCACCCACGGCCACGAGCAGTACTTC.

This rearrangement joins TRBV5-1 to TRBJ1-1; D might be TRBD1 (5 bases). This CDR3 is built from 15 residues. Germline V CDR1 and CDR2: SGHRS, YFSETQ. The V end lost 0 bases, the J end lost 3 bases, and 12 bases lay between the germline ends. CDR3 sequence reads: CASSLDGAPDTEAFF. CDR3 bases: TGCGCCAGCAGCTTGGACGGGGCGCCGGACACTGAAGCTTTCTTT. The variable domain in full, completed from reference TRBV5-1 and TRBJ1-1, reads KAGVTQTPRYLIKTRGQQVTLSCSPISGHRSVSWYQQTPGQGLQFLFEYFSETQRNKGNFPGRFSGRQFSNSRSEMNVSTLELGDSALYLCASSLDGAPDTEAFFGQGTRLTVV.